This is a list of T cell receptor beta chains from one sample in a study of cytomegalovirus exposure and HLA in healthy donors. The protocol was immunoSEQ multiplex PCR, while the TCRdb copy is restricted to in-frame clones and leaves out a portion. The repertoire holds about 210,000 clones, with approximately 80% as singletons. Sequenced sample: PBMCs. The source is a woman aged 45-65 years in good health and CMV-seropositive. Each CDR3 is given with its conserved first and last residue. The D gene is left open where the match is weak. A clone size is listed for some rows: how often the clone was seen (once, few, many), or a class if it is expanded.

>NA|TRBV4-2|TRBJ2-5|NA
CASSQRGARKETQYF
TGTGCCAGCAGCCAACGGGGGGCCCGAAAAGAGACCCAGTACTTC
>NA|TRBV7-2|TRBJ2-7|TRBD1
CASSLWTGGSYEQYF
TGTGCCAGCAGCCTCTGGACAGGGGGCTCCTACGAGCAGTACTTC
>NA|TRBV6-4|TRBJ2-3|NA
CASSPTGGDYTDTQYF
TGTGCCAGCAGTCCTACGGGGGGCGATTACACAGATACGCAGTATTTT
>NA|TRBV27|TRBJ2-5|NA
CASSLWLGTGETQYF
TGTGCCAGCAGTTTATGGCTGGGTACGGGGGAGACCCAGTACTTC
>NA|TRBV7-3|TRBJ1-6|NA
CASSLTGSSPLHF
TGTGCCAGCAGCCTGACAGGAAGTTCACCCCTCCACTTT
>once|TRBV5-1|TRBJ1-4|NA
CASSFSTGTNEKLFF
TGCGCCAGCAGCTTCTCAACAGGGACTAATGAAAAACTGTTTTTT
>once|TRBV28|TRBJ1-6|TRBD1
CASSLLGQGSSPLHF
TGTGCCAGCAGTTTACTCGGACAGGGAAGTTCACCCCTCCACTTT
>NA|TRBV27|TRBJ2-7|NA
CASRSGLWSSYEQYF
TGTGCCAGCAGGTCGGGACTCTGGTCCTCCTACGAGCAGTACTTC
>once|TRBV6-6|TRBJ2-5|NA
CASRQGWETQYF
TGTGCCAGCAGACAGGGTTGGGAGACCCAGTACTTC
>NA|TRBV20-1|TRBJ1-2|TRBD1
CSAIQTGGYTF
TGCAGTGCTATCCAGACAGGGGGCTACACCTTC
>once|TRBV7-2|TRBJ2-7|TRBD1
CASSPHGTGSYEQYF
TGTGCCAGCAGCCCTCATGGGACAGGGTCCTACGAGCAGTACTTC
>once|TRBV2|TRBJ1-6|NA
CASQKLGSPLHF
TGTGCCAGCCAAAAGCTAGGTTCACCCCTCCACTTT
>NA|TRBV18|TRBJ2-2|TRBD1
CASSPAGQGSTGELFF
TGTGCCAGCTCACCGGCGGGACAGGGGAGTACCGGGGAGCTGTTTTTT
>NA|TRBV6-1|TRBJ2-5|NA
CASIRLPNQETQYF
TGTGCCAGCATCCGACTACCCAACCAAGAGACCCAGTACTTC
>NA|TRBV7-9|TRBJ2-7|NA
CASSLVAYEQYF
TGTGCCAGCAGCTTAGTAGCTTACGAGCAGTACTTC
>once|TRBV4-2|TRBJ1-2|NA
CASSLTSGGGEAYGYTF
TGTGCCAGCAGCCTCACCTCGGGGGGAGGGGAGGCCTATGGCTACACCTTC
>NA|TRBV9|TRBJ2-2|NA
CASRTGNTGELFF
TGTGCCAGCAGGACAGGGAACACCGGGGAGCTGTTTTTT
>NA|TRBV6-5|TRBJ2-7|NA
CASSYRIAVGYEQYF
TGTGCCAGCAGTTACAGGATTGCGGTAGGCTACGAGCAGTACTTC
>NA|TRBV15|TRBJ1-6|NA
CATSRDKFGTYNSPLHF
TGTGCCACCAGCAGAGATAAATTCGGGACCTATAATTCACCCCTCCACTTT
>few|TRBV4-3|TRBJ2-5|NA
CASSLGSGQETQYF
TGCGCCAGCAGCCTTGGGAGCGGCCAAGAGACCCAGTACTTC
>once|TRBV10-3|TRBJ2-3|NA
CAISDGVTADTQYF
TGTGCCATCAGTGACGGGGTTACTGCAGATACGCAGTATTTT
>NA|TRBV30|TRBJ1-4|NA
CAWNQGRANEKLFF
TGTGCCTGGAACCAGGGGAGGGCTAATGAAAAACTGTTTTTT
>once|TRBV6-6|TRBJ1-2|NA
CASSYGLTYGYTF
TGTGCCAGCAGTTACGGCCTGACTTATGGCTACACCTTC
>few|TRBV9|TRBJ1-4|TRBD1
CASLRGQGLRKDEKLFF
TGTGCCAGCCTCCGGGGACAGGGCCTCCGGAAGGATGAAAAACTGTTTTTT
>NA|TRBV6-6|TRBJ2-5|TRBD1
CASREGQGETQYF
TGTGCCAGCAGGGAGGGACAGGGAGAGACCCAGTACTTC
>NA|TRBV30|TRBJ2-2|TRBD2
CAAGFSPNTGELFF
TGTGCAGCGGGATTCTCCCCGAACACCGGGGAGCTGTTTTTT
>NA|TRBV7-2|TRBJ2-5|TRBD1
CASSGQAQETQYF
TGTGCCAGTAGTGGACAGGCTCAAGAGACCCAGTACTTC
>NA|TRBV18|TRBJ1-1|NA
CASSPPGLAYTEAFF
TGTGCCAGCTCACCTCCGGGGTTGGCATACACTGAAGCTTTCTTT
>once|TRBV6-1|TRBJ1-6|NA
CASSEIGGDPMGVHF
TGTGCCAGCAGTGAAATAGGCGGGGACCCTATGGGTGTCCACTTT
>once|TRBV5-1|TRBJ2-2|TRBD2
CASSLVSGRRELFF
TGCGCCAGCAGCTTGGTCTCCGGGAGGCGGGAGCTGTTTTTT
>NA|TRBV7-9|TRBJ2-7|TRBD1
CASSLGQDYEQYF
TGTGCCAGCAGCCTCGGACAGGACTACGAGCAGTACTTC
>NA|TRBV15|TRBJ2-7|NA
CATSRDQGSSYEQYF
TGTGCCACCAGCAGAGACCAGGGGAGCTCCTACGAGCAGTACTTC
>NA|TRBV11-2|TRBJ1-1|NA
CASSLGVNTEAFF
TGTGCCAGCAGCTTAGGAGTGAACACTGAAGCTTTCTTT
>once|TRBV4-1|TRBJ1-5|NA
CASSQVGGFNQPQHF
TGCGCCAGCAGCCAAGTGGGGGGTTTTAATCAGCCCCAGCATTTT
>NA|TRBV28|TRBJ1-2|TRBD1
CASSTGGLNGYTF
TGTGCCAGCAGTACAGGGGGCCTGAATGGCTACACCTTC
>NA|TRBV11-2|TRBJ1-6|TRBD1
CASRTGNSPLHF
TGTGCCAGCAGGACAGGGAATTCACCCCTCCACTTT
>few|TRBV6-6|TRBJ1-4|TRBD1
CASSSTGGGEKLFF
TGTGCCAGCAGCTCGACAGGGGGCGGTGAAAAACTGTTTTTT
>NA|TRBV30|TRBJ2-7|TRBD1
CAWRRTGLYEQYF
TGTGCCTGGAGAAGGACAGGGCTGTACGAGCAGTACTTC
>NA|TRBV9|TRBJ1-6|NA
CASSVDSLGNSPLHF
TGTGCCAGCAGCGTAGACAGTCTCGGTAATTCACCCCTCCACTTT
>NA|TRBV7-6|TRBJ2-3|TRBD2
CASSPLRGGFTDTQYF
TGTGCCAGCAGCCCCCTCCGCGGGGGGTTCACAGATACGCAGTATTTT
>NA|TRBV19|TRBJ2-7|NA
CASSMAAGRSYEQYF
TGTGCCAGTAGTATGGCAGCGGGTCGCTCCTACGAGCAGTACTTC
>NA|TRBV7-8|TRBJ1-4|TRBD1
CASSPRPRGTSTNEKLFF
TGTGCCAGCAGCCCAAGGCCCAGGGGGACTTCAACTAATGAAAAACTGTTTTTT
>NA|TRBV19|TRBJ1-1|NA
CASSSQRYTEAFF
TGTGCCAGTAGTTCTCAGCGTTACACTGAAGCTTTCTTT
>NA|TRBV6-5|TRBJ1-1|NA
CASSQPPRGTEAFF
TGTGCCAGCAGTCAACCACCCCGGGGCACTGAAGCTTTCTTT
>NA|TRBV5-6|TRBJ2-3|NA
CASSSHITGTSTDTQYF
TGTGCCAGCAGCTCACACATTACGGGGACTAGCACAGATACGCAGTATTTT
>NA|TRBV11-2|TRBJ2-3|NA
CASSSPGLSTDTQYF
TGTGCCAGCAGCTCCCCGGGACTCTCCACAGATACGCAGTATTTT
>NA|TRBV4-1|TRBJ2-5|TRBD1
CASSPGPDRGQETQYF
TGCGCCAGCAGCCCGGGTCCGGACAGGGGGCAAGAGACCCAGTACTTC
>NA|TRBV15|TRBJ2-5|NA
CATSSLSVRETQYF
TGTGCCACCAGCAGTCTTAGCGTCCGGGAGACCCAGTACTTC
>NA|TRBV27|TRBJ2-2|NA
CASSLMGGGSGELFF
TGTGCCAGCAGCCTCATGGGCGGCGGGTCCGGGGAGCTGTTTTTT
>NA|TRBV19|TRBJ2-3|TRBD2
CASRRGGGSPGTDTQYF
TGTGCCAGCCGTCGGGGCGGGGGGAGCCCCGGCACAGATACGCAGTATTTT
>NA|TRBV7-6|TRBJ1-4|NA
CASSLAEATATNEKLFF
TGTGCCAGCAGCTTAGCCGAAGCGACAGCAACTAATGAAAAACTGTTTTTT